This record covers a single T cell receptor beta chain. This specimen belongs to a study of radiation and T cells in renal cell carcinoma. Sequencing used immunoSEQ multiplex PCR; TCRdb keeps in-frame clones, though not all of them. In the table there are around 100,000 clones, roughly 82% of which are singletons. The time point denotes: blood 4 weeks post-SBRT, at nephrectomy. Treatment of the sample: 15 Gy SBRT to primary tumor, nephrectomy 4 weeks later. This CDR3 is 21 amino acids long. Germline lookup yields CDR1 MDHEN and CDR2 SYDVKM. V trimming: 2 bases; J trimming: 0 bases; junction bases outside the gene matches: 18.

This TCR derives from a man aged 60-69 years with renal cell carcinoma. The chain has TRBV28 and TRBJ1-1, with 10 nucleotides matching TRBD1. Specimen: blood, collected from a patient whose treatment included radiotherapy and nephrectomy. The CDR3 loop is CASSLTLSGTGVGTMNTEAFF. In DNA form, the CDR3 reads TGTGCCAGCAGTTTAACATTATCTGGGACAGGGGTAGGAACGATGAACACTGAAGCTTTCTTT.